This T cell receptor (beta chain) was documented in a study of T cells after yellow fever vaccination. MiXCR was run by TCRdb on the 5' RACE reads, yielding one entry per CDR3 protein. Of some 420,000 distinct CDR3 sequences listed, roughly a sixth were seen once; the top ten hold roughly a sixth. Germline V lookup: CDR1 MGHRA, CDR2 YSYEKL. The CDR3 is made up of 15 amino acids. Trimming stripped 2 bases from V and 4 bases from J, with 14 bases between. There are many counts of this clonotype. The source material was PBMCs, sampled before the yellow fever booster vaccination. This sequence was found in a man between 18 and 35 years old who received the YFV17D yellow fever vaccine. This chain uses TRBV4-1 with TRBJ1-2, with a weak D call TRBD1 (5 bases). The CDR3 sequence: CASSQTGTDLYGYTF. The CDR3 DNA sequence: TGCGCCAGCAGCCAAACCGGGACTGACCTCTATGGCTACACCTTC.